This entry describes one TCR beta chain. Its matching antigen is unknown. The data are from a study of T cell repertoires in cytomegalovirus infection. Study-level findings and limits: What dominated the ex vivo response were HLA-C-restricted CMV-specific TCR beta clonotypes.

TCRdb re-analysed the reads in MiXCR, keeping a single row per CDR3 protein. The sample lists approximately 770,000 distinct CDR3 sequences, 29% occurring once. The ends were cut back, 3 bases at V and 10 bases at J, with 10 bases in the middle. Per the germline V gene, CDR1 is MNHEY and CDR2 is SMNVEV (reference sequence). The CDR3 extends over 12 amino acids. The sample consisted of cultured CD8+ T cells from PBMCs, taken from culture after CMV antigen stimulation. The rearrangement joins TRBV27 to TRBJ2-1, with D maybe TRBD1 (6 bases). The source is a human donor in good health (CMV status not recorded). Some clones in this sample may be carry-over from other donors' samples. DNA for the CDR3: TGTGCCAGCAGTTTGTTCGGGACAGAGCAGTTCTTC. Its translation: CASSLFGTEQFF.